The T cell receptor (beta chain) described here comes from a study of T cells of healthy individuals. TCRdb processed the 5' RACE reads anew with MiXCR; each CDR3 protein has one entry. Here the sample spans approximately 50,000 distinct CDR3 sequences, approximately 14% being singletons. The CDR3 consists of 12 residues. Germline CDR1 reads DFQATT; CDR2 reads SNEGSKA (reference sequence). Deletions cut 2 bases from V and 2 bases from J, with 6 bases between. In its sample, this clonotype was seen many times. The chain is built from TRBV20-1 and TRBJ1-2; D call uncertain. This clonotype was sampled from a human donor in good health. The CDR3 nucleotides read TGCAGTGCTAGAAGCAGGAACTATGGCTACACCTTC. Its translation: CSARSRNYGYTF.